The 20 T cell receptor beta chains below come from one sample, sequenced in a study of control samples from healthy donors and cancer patients. Profiled with immunoSEQ multiplex PCR; TCRdb holds only in-frame clones, not every one. The sample includes roughly 120,000 clones, 93% seen only once; the top ten take over 2.5%. The sequenced material came from blood. These receptors all stem from a man aged 25 to 40 in good health.

The V call is TRBV6-5, the J call TRBJ2-3, with D possibly TRBD2 on 6 matching bases. V lost 7 bases, J lost 0 bases, and 14 bases lay in between. The CDR3 loop spans 15 amino acids. Germline CDR1 reads MNHEY; CDR2 reads SVGAGI. CDR3 amino acids: CASTPGTSSTDTQYF. The CDR3 nucleotides are TGTGCCAGCACCCCTGGGACTTCTAGCACAGATACGCAGTATTTT.

The gene calls are TRBV7-2 and TRBJ2-1; D remains ambiguous. V lost 4 bases, J lost 7 bases, and 20 bases lay in between. The CDR3 extends over 16 amino acids. Per the germline V gene, CDR1 is SGHTA and CDR2 is FQGNSA. In nucleotides, the CDR3 is TGTGCCAGCAGCTCCGGACCCTTCGGTAGTATGAATGAGCAGTTCTTC. It yields the protein CASSSGPFGSMNEQFF.

This chain uses TRBV2 with TRBJ2-7, with no clear D. V was pared by 4 bases and J by 3 bases, with 7 bases between. CDR3 length: 12 residues. The germline V gene has CDR1 SNHLY and CDR2 FYNNEI. CDR3 DNA: TGTGCCAGCAGTGCTGGCAACTACGAGCAGTACGTC. Its translation: CASSAGNYEQYV.

Here the CDR3 DNA reads TGTGCCAGCATTGGAAGGGGGCGCGGAACTGAAGCTTTCTTT. The encoded protein is CASIGRGRGTEAFF. The gene calls are TRBV6-5 and TRBJ1-1; 7 bases are shared with TRBD1. Germline CDR1 MNHEY, CDR2 SVGAGI. With 7 bases clipped from V and 5 bases from J, the junction kept 10 bases outside the gene matches. The CDR3 extends over 14 amino acids.

The chain recombines TRBV5-1 with TRBJ1-4; 8 bases match TRBD1. V gave up 3 bases and J gave up 8 bases; unmatched junction bases: 6. Germline V gives CDR1 SGHRS, CDR2 YFSETQ. The CDR3 contains 14 residues. Here the CDR3 DNA reads TGCGCCAGCAGCTCGGGACAGGTCAGCGAAAAACTGTTTTTT. This translates into CASSSGQVSEKLFF.

This sequence joins TRBV9 and TRBJ2-1; 8 nucleotides match TRBD2. V shed 6 bases, J shed 3 bases, and the junction held 11 bases outside the gene matches. CDR3 size: 16 residues. Germline lookup yields CDR1 SGDLS and CDR2 YYNGEE. The CDR3 DNA follows: TGTGCCAGCACCCAAGGGGGGGCGGGGGGCTACAATGAGCAGTTCTTC. Its protein is CASTQGGAGGYNEQFF. The complete variable domain, with remaining parts taken from reference TRBV9 and TRBJ2-1, reads DSGVTQTPKHLITATGQRVTLRCSPRSGDLSVYWYQQSLDQGLQFLIQYYNGEERAKGNILERFSAQQFPDLHSELNLSSLELGDSALYFCASTQGGAGGYNEQFFGPGTRLTVL.

This sequence joins TRBV18 and TRBJ1-5; 7 nucleotides align to TRBD1. The CDR3 has 15 residues. Looked up from germline, CDR1 is KGHSH and CDR2 is LQKENI. V was clipped by 2 bases and J by 6 bases; unmatched bases: 7. The CDR3 is CASSPEGGGGQPQHF. The CDR3 nucleotides read TGTGCCAGCTCACCAGAAGGGGGCGGAGGTCAGCCCCAGCATTTT.

This chain uses TRBV19 with TRBJ2-2; no firm D call. Trimming removed 6 bases from V and 0 bases from J, with 14 bases in between. This CDR3 is built from 16 residues. CDR1 is LNHDA and CDR2 is SQIVND in the germline V gene (reference sequence). The CDR3 loop reads CASRSSSLTNTGELFF. As DNA, the CDR3 is TGTGCCAGTAGATCATCGAGCCTCACGAACACCGGGGAGCTGTTTTTT.

The CDR3 loop reads CASSPTDRASYEQYF. CDR3 nucleotide sequence: TGTGCCAGCAGCCCTACCGACAGGGCTTCCTACGAGCAGTACTTC. The V and J genes are TRBV14 and TRBJ2-7; 7 nucleotides agree with TRBD1. Looked up from germline, CDR1 is SGHDN and CDR2 is FVKESK. This CDR3 comprises 15 residues. The V and J ends lost 4 bases and 1 base, in that order; junction bases with no gene match: 7.

The V and J genes are TRBV5-1 and TRBJ2-3; 8 bases are shared with TRBD2. The germline V gene has CDR1 SGHRS and CDR2 YFSETQ. The CDR3 runs to 17 residues. J lost 2 bases, V lost 0 bases, and 8 bases had no gene match. Written as DNA, the CDR3 is TGCGCCAGCAGCTTGGCCACGGGGGGGATACACACAGATACGCAGTATTTT. This translates into CASSLATGGIHTDTQYF.

The gene calls are TRBV10-3 and TRBJ1-2; no definite D call. The CDR3 loop spans 13 amino acids. Germline CDR1 is ENHRY and CDR2 is SYGVKD. V lost 2 bases, J lost 8 bases, and 12 bases lay in between. The CDR3 reads CAISEGSTRGYTF. The DNA for the CDR3 is TGTGCCATCAGTGAGGGTTCCACGAGGGGCTACACCTTC.

This chain links TRBV5-4 with TRBJ2-1, with 8 bases fitting TRBD1. Germline V gene sequence: CDR1 SGHNT, CDR2 YYREEE (reference sequence). The CDR3 sequence is 12 residues long. The V segment lost 3 bases and the J segment 7 bases; nucleotides outside the gene matches: 0. The CDR3 is CASSWTGNEQFF. The CDR3 coding sequence is TGTGCCAGCAGCTGGACAGGGAATGAGCAGTTCTTC.

V is TRBV21-1 and J is TRBJ1-1; the D call in the table, TRBD1, was not verified against the DNA. TRBV21-1 is a known pseudogene. The CDR3 consists of 16 residues. The chain's CDR3 is CASSTNGGRGGTEAFF. Written as DNA, the CDR3 is TGTGCCAGCAGCACTAACGGAGGCAGGGGTGGAACTGAAGCTTTCTTT.

The rearrangement joins TRBV5-1 to TRBJ2-1; 7 positions match TRBD1. V was pared by 4 bases and J by 6 bases, with 10 bases of the junction left unmatched. Germline V gene sequence: CDR1 SGHRS, CDR2 YFSETQ. The CDR3 is 15 amino acids. CDR3 region: CASSLRQGSVNEQFF. In nucleotides, the CDR3 is TGCGCCAGCAGCCTCCGACAGGGTTCGGTCAATGAGCAGTTCTTC.

The V gene is TRBV21-1, the J gene TRBJ1-5. TRBV21-1 is a pseudogene segment. This CDR3 region has 19 residues. CDR3 residues: CASSKATSLRGLSNQPQHF. DNA for the CDR3: TGTGCCAGCAGCAAAGCTACATCCCTCAGGGGACTCAGCAATCAGCCCCAGCATTTT.

This rearrangement joins TRBV21-1 to TRBJ2-1; the tabulated D call, TRBD2, remains unverified against the DNA. TRBV21-1 is a documented pseudogene. The CDR3 totals 16 residues. The CDR3 sequence: CASSKGERTRGNEQFF. The CDR3 nucleotides are TGTGCCAGCAGCAAAGGAGAGCGGACTAGGGGTAATGAGCAGTTCTTC.

The chain joins TRBV9 to TRBJ2-3, with no clear D. This CDR3 has 13 residues. CDR1 SGDLS and CDR2 YYNGEE come from the germline V gene. V was pared by 0 bases and J by 4 bases, with 6 bases between. CDR3 in amino acids: CASSVEVADTQYF. The CDR3, as DNA: TGTGCCAGCAGCGTAGAAGTGGCAGATACGCAGTATTTT.

This chain connects TRBV27 to TRBJ1-4; D unresolved. CDR3 size: 17 residues. Trimming pared 0 bases from V and 4 bases from J, leaving 15 bases between. From germline, CDR1 is MNHEY and CDR2 SMNVEV (reference sequence). This CDR3 reads CASSLSRVPGDNEKLFF. CDR3 nucleotide sequence: TGTGCCAGCAGTTTATCGAGAGTTCCGGGTGATAATGAAAAACTGTTTTTT.

This clone showed up just once. J is TRBJ2-3 and V is TRBV7-9; D possibly uses TRBD1 or TRBD2 (6 bases each). CDR1 is SEHNR, CDR2 FQNEAQ, per germline (reference sequence). With 4 bases removed from V and 4 bases from J, the gap between germline ends came to 9 bases. This CDR3 region has 13 residues. CDR3 DNA sequence: TGTGCCAGCAGCTCCCGGGGGCCAGATACGCAGTATTTT. This codes for CASSSRGPDTQYF.

The CDR3 protein is CASRQTLTGYGNTIYF. In nucleotides, the CDR3 is TGTGCCAGTAGGCAAACCTTGACAGGGTATGGAAACACCATATATTTT. The rearrangement links TRBV19 to TRBJ1-3, with 7 bases identical to TRBD1. V dropped 6 bases and J dropped 3; count of bases not matched to a gene: 11. Germline loops: CDR1 LNHDA, CDR2 SQIVND (reference sequence). The CDR3 spans 16 residues.